The clone carrying this TCR beta chain was seen only once. The data originate from a study of blood T cell repertoires in COVID-19. The CDR3 has 15 residues. V lost 5 bases to trimming and J lost 2 bases; unmatched junction nucleotides: 6. Per the germline V gene, CDR1 is KGHDR and CDR2 is SFDVKD. As originally analysed: Reference gene primers were amplified, and this amplification served to estimate nucleated cell counts. Profiled with immunoSEQ multiplex PCR; TCRdb holds only in-frame clones, not every one. The V and J calls and clone size are taken from that table; D and trimming were inferred from the DNA. This table holds about 200,000 clones, roughly 80% found once.

The sequenced sample consisted of peripheral blood. The sequence was obtained from an elderly woman with acute or convalescent COVID-19. The chain has TRBV24-1 and TRBJ1-2; 8 positions match TRBD1. The CDR3 is CATSAQGAGNYGYTF. CDR3 in DNA: TGTGCCACCAGTGCCCAGGGGGCGGGGAACTATGGCTACACCTTC.